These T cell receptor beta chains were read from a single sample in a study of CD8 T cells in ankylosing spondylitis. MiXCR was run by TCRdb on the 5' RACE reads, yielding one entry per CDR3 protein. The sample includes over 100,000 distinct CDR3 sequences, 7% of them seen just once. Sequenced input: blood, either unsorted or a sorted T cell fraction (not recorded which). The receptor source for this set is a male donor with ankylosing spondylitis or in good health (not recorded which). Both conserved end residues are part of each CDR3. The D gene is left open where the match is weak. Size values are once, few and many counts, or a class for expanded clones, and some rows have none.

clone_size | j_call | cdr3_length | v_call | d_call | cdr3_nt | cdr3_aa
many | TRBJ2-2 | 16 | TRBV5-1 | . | TGCGCCAGCAGGCGCGGCTCAGGGACCAACACCGGGGAGCTGTTTTTT | CASRRGSGTNTGELFF
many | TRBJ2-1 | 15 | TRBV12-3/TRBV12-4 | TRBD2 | TGTGCCAGCAGGGGACTAGCGGGAGACTACAATGAGCAGTTCTTC | CASRGLAGDYNEQFF
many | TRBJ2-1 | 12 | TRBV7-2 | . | TGTGCCAGCAGCCCCCCGGGGAATGAGCAGTTCTTC | CASSPPGNEQFF
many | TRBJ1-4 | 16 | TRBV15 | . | TGTGCCACCAGCAGTCCCTCGCTAGGAGCTAATGAAAAACTGTTTTTT | CATSSPSLGANEKLFF
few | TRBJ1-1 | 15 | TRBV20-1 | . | TGCAGTGCTAGAGATATTCGGGGGACGGACACTGAAGCTTTCTTT | CSARDIRGTDTEAFF
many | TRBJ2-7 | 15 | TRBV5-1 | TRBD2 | TGCGCCAGCAGCTTGGCCACTAGCGGGCTCACTGAGCAGTACTTC | CASSLATSGLTEQYF
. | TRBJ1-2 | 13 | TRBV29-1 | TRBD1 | TGCAGCGTTGAAGGGGGACAGAACTATGGCTACACCTTC | CSVEGGQNYGYTF
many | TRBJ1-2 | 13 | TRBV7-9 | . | TGTGCCAGCAGCTTAAGCCAGGGTTTAGGTTACACCTTC | CASSLSQGLGYTF
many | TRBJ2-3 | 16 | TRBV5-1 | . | . | CASSVRARGPEDTQYF
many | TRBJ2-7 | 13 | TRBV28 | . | TGTGCCAGCAGTGGATCCAGGGAGAGGGAGCAGTACTTC | CASSGSREREQYF
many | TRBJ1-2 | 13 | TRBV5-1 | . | TGCGCCAGCAGCCAAATGACTGGGGATGGCTACACCTTC | CASSQMTGDGYTF
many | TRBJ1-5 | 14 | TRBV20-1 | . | TGCAGTGCTAGAGATCTTGGCGGACTGCAGCCCCAGCATTTT | CSARDLGGLQPQHF
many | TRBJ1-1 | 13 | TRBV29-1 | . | TGCAGCGTTGAAGTACGACAGAACACTGAAGCTTTCTTT | CSVEVRQNTEAFF
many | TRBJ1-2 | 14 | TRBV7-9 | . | TGTGCCAGCAGCCCCTCCCTTGCTAACTATGGCTACACCTTC | CASSPSLANYGYTF
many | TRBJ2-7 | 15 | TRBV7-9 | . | TGTGCCAGCAGCTTATCCGGCTCGAGAGGTCACGAGCAGTACTTC | CASSLSGSRGHEQYF
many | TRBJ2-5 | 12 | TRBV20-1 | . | TGCAGTGCTAGAGTGAAAGGAGAGACCCAGTACTTC | CSARVKGETQYF
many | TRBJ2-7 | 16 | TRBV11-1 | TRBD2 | TGTGCCAGCAGCTTATTCGCGACTAGCGGGAGCTACGAGCAGTACTTC | CASSLFATSGSYEQYF
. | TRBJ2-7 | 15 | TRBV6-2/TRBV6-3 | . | TGTGCCAGCAGTTACTCGATGCGGGGCTCCTACGAGCAGTACTTC | CASSYSMRGSYEQYF
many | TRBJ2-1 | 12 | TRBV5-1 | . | TGCGCCAGCAGCTTCGGGTCGAATGAGCAGTTCTTC | CASSFGSNEQFF
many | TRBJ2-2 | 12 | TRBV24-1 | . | TGTGCCACCCGATCAGCGGACGGGGAGCTGTTTTTT | CATRSADGELFF
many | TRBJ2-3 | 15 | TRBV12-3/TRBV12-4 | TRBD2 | TGTGCCAGCAGTCCGGGACTAGGTATTCAAGATACGCAGTATTTT | CASSPGLGIQDTQYF
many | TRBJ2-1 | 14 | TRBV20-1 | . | TGCAGTGCTAGCGGGACATCTCCCGGCAATGAGCAGTTCTTC | CSASGTSPGNEQFF
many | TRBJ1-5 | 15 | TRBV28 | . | TGTGCCAGCAGCGTGGGGACAACCAGCAATCAGCCCCAGCATTTT | CASSVGTTSNQPQHF
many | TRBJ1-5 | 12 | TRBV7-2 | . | TGTGCCAGCAGCTCCTCATCAGGGCCCCAGCATTTT | CASSSSSGPQHF
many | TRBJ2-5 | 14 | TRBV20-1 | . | TGCAGTGCTAGAACGGGGCGAGACGTGGAGACCCAGTACTTC | CSARTGRDVETQYF
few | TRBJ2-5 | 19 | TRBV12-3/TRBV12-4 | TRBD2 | TGTGCCATCAGTTTAGGGACTAGCGGGGACGTACCTTTCCAAGAGACCCAGTACTTC | CAISLGTSGDVPFQETQYF
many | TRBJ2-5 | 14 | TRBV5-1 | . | TGCGCCAGCAGCTCCGGGACTTCCCAAGAGACCCAGTACTTC | CASSSGTSQETQYF
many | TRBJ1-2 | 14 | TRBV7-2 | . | TGTGCCAGCAGCTTAGGGGGCGGGAACTATGGCTACACCTTC | CASSLGGGNYGYTF
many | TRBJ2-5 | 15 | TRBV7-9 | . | TGTGCCAGCAGCTTAGAACTAGCCACGCGTAAGACCCAGTACTTC | CASSLELATRKTQYF